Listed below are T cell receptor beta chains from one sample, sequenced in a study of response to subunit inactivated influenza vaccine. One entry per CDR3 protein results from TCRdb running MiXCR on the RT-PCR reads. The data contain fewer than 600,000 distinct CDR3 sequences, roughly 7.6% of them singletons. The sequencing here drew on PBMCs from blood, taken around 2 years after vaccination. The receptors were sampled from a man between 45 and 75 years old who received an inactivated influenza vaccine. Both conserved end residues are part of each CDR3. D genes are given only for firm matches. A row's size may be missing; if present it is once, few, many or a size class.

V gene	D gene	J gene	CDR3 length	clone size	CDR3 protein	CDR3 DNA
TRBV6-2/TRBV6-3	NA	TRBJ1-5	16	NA	CASSYWGGRGNQPQHF	TGTGCCAGCAGTTACTGGGGGGGCCGGGGCAATCAGCCCCAGCATTTT
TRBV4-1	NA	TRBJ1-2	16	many	CASSQEAGRTNYGYTF	TGCGCCAGCAGCCAAGAAGCCGGAAGAACTAACTATGGCTACACCTTC
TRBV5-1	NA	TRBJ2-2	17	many	CASSLAVSGANTGELFF	TGCGCCAGCAGCTTGGCCGTCTCAGGAGCGAACACCGGGGAGCTGTTTTTT
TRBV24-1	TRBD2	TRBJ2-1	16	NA	CATSDIAGSSYNEQFF	TGTGCCACCAGTGACATAGCGGGGAGCTCCTACAATGAGCAGTTCTTC
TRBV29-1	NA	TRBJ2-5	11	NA	CSVRVTETQYF	TGCAGCGTTCGGGTGACGGAGACCCAGTACTTC
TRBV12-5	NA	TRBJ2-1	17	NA	CASGLVIGANGYNEQFF	TGTGCTAGTGGTTTGGTAATCGGAGCTAACGGGTACAATGAGCAGTTCTTC
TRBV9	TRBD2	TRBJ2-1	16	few	CASSAVSSGLAVKQFF	TGTGCCAGCAGCGCCGTTTCCTCGGGACTAGCGGTTAAGCAGTTCTTC
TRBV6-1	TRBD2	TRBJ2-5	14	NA	CASTPGLAGETQYF	TGTGCCAGCACCCCAGGACTAGCGGGAGAGACCCAGTACTTC
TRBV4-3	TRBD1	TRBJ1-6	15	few	CASSQDRGTGSPLHF	TGCGCCAGCAGCCAAGATCGGGGGACAGGATCACCCCTCCACTTT
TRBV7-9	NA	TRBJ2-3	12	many	CASSFDPDTQYF	TGTGCCAGCAGCTTCGATCCAGATACGCAGTATTTT
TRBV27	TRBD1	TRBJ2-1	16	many	CASSLIPGQGAYEQFF	TGTGCCAGCAGTCTCATTCCGGGACAGGGGGCCTATGAGCAGTTCTTC
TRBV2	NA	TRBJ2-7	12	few	CASSGEGNEQYF	TGTGCCAGCAGTGGTGAGGGCAACGAGCAGTACTTC
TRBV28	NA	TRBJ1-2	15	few	CASSPSVSLSYGYTF	TGTGCCAGCAGTCCGTCCGTGAGTTTATCCTATGGCTACACCTTC
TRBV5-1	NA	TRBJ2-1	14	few	CASSSAMLRNEQFF	TGCGCCAGCAGCTCTGCGATGTTACGGAATGAGCAGTTCTTC
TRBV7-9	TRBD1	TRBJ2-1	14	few	CASSLVGTDNEQFF	TGTGCCAGCAGCTTAGTTGGGACAGACAATGAGCAGTTCTTC
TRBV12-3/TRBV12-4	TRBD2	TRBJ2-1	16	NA	CASSSGGTSPYNEQFF	TGTGCCAGCAGTTCGGGGGGAACTAGCCCCTACAATGAGCAGTTCTTC
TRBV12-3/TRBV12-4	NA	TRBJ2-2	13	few	CVTGPKVTGELFF	TGTGTCACTGGCCCAAAAGTCACCGGGGAGCTGTTTTTT
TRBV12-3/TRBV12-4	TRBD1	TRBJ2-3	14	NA	CASRGGTGVDTQYF	TGTGCCAGCAGGGGTGGGACAGGGGTAGATACGCAGTATTTT
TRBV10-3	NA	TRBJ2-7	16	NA	CAISESGGGGMNEQYF	TGTGCCATCAGTGAGTCAGGCGGAGGGGGCATGAACGAGCAGTACTTC
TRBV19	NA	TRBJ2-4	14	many	CASSIGGAKNIQYF	TGTGCCAGTAGTATAGGGGGAGCCAAAAACATTCAGTACTTC
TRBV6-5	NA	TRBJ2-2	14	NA	CASSYSVFAGELFF	TGTGCCAGCAGTTACTCCGTTTTCGCCGGGGAGCTGTTTTTT
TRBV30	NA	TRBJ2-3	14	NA	CAWSPGVLLDTQYF	TGTGCCTGGAGCCCCGGGGTGTTGCTAGATACCCAGTATTTT
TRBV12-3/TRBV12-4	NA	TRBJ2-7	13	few	CASSPDGSHEQYF	TGTGCCAGCAGTCCTGACGGATCTCACGAGCAGTACTTC
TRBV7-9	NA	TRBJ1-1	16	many	CASSSRGPIKNTEAFF	TGTGCCAGCAGCTCCCGGGGACCTATAAAGAACACTGAAGCTTTCTTT
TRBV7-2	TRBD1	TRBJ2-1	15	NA	CASSLTGALYNEQFF	TGTGCCAGCAGCCTAACAGGGGCCCTCTACAATGAGCAGTTCTTC
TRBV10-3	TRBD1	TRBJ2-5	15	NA	CAISDGQGAQETQYF	TGTGCCATCAGTGACGGACAGGGGGCCCAAGAGACCCAGTACTTC
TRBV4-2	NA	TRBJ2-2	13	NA	CASESQENGELFF	TGTGCCAGCGAGTCCCAGGAGAACGGGGAGCTGTTTTTT
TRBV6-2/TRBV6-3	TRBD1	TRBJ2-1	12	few	CASSYGDRGQFF	TGTGCCAGCAGTTACGGGGACAGGGGACAGTTCTTC
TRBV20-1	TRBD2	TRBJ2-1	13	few	CSASGAGGHEQFF	TGCAGTGCTAGTGGGGCGGGGGGGCATGAGCAGTTCTTC
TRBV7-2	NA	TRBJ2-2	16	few	CASSPQGGLVTGELFF	TGTGCCAGCAGCCCCCAGGGGGGGTTGGTCACCGGGGAGCTGTTTTTT
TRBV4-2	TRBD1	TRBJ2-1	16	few	CASSQGQGAIGNEQFF	TGTGCCAGCAGCCAAGGACAGGGGGCAATCGGCAATGAGCAGTTCTTC
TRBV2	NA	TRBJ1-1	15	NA	CASSELRSGDTEAFF	TGTGCCAGCAGTGAACTGAGAAGCGGTGACACTGAAGCTTTCTTT
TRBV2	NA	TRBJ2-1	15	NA	CASRTGTQVYNEQFF	TGTGCCAGCAGGACCGGGACACAGGTCTACAATGAGCAGTTCTTC
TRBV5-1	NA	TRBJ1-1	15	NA	CASSLGGGSDTEAFF	TGCGCCAGCAGCTTGGGCGGGGGTTCGGACACTGAAGCTTTCTTT
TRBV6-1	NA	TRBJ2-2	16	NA	CASSPESGARTRELFF	TGTGCCAGCAGCCCGGAGTCAGGGGCGAGAACCAGGGAGCTGTTTTTT
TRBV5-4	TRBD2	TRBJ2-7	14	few	CASSLPWGGSEQYF	TGTGCCAGCAGCCTCCCTTGGGGGGGTTCCGAGCAGTACTTC
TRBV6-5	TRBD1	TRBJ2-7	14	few	CASSLGQGIGEQYF	TGTGCCAGCAGTTTGGGACAGGGGATAGGCGAGCAGTACTTC
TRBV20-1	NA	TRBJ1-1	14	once	CSARAGAMNPEAFF	TGCAGTGCTAGAGCCGGGGCGATGAACCCTGAAGCTTTCTTT
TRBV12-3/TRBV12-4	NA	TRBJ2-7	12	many	CASSFQGYEQYF	TGCGCCAGCAGCTTCCAGGGCTACGAGCAGTACTTC
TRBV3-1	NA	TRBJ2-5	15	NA	CASSQETMRSGTQYF	TGTGCCAGCAGCCAAGAGACAATGCGATCAGGGACCCAGTACTTC
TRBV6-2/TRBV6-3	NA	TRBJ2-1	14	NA	CASSYAGRMNEQFF	TGTGCCAGCAGTTACGCAGGGAGGATGAATGAGCAGTTCTTC
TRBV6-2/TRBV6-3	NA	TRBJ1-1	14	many	CASSYPWGDTEAFF	TGTGCCAGCAGTTACCCGTGGGGGGACACTGAAGCTTTCTTT
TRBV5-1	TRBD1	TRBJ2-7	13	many	CASSDGTGVGQYF	TGCGCCAGCAGCGACGGGACAGGGGTAGGGCAGTACTTC
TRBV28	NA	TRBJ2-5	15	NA	CATTLGGLQQETQYF	TGTGCCACTACTCTCGGGGGCCTGCAGCAAGAGACCCAGTACTTC
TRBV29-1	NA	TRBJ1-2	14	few	CSAIVERGLYGYTF	TGCAGCGCCATAGTTGAACGGGGGCTCTATGGCTACACCTTC
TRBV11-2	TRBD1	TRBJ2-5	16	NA	CASSYRRTGKVETQYF	TGTGCCAGCAGCTACCGCCGGACAGGGAAGGTTGAGACCCAGTACTTC
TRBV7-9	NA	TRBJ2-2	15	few	CASSLRDTDTGELFF	TGTGCCAGCAGCTTACGTGACACCGACACCGGGGAGCTGTTTTTT
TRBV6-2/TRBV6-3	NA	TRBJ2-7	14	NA	CASRSLARSYEQYF	TGTGCCAGCAGATCACTAGCCAGATCCTACGAGCAGTACTTC
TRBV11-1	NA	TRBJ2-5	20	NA	CASSLILQGVNLRAKETQYF	TGTGCCAGCAGCTTAATTCTTCAGGGAGTCAACCTTCGGGCTAAAGAGACCCAGTACTTC
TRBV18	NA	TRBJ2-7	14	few	CASSPQPTPYEQYF	TGTGCCAGCTCACCTCAACCTACACCCTACGAGCAGTACTTC
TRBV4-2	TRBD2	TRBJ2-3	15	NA	CASRPRETGTDTQYF	TGTGCCAGCAGACCGCGGGAGACGGGCACAGATACGCAGTATTTT
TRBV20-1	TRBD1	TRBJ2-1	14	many	CSARTGTGYNEQFF	TGCAGTGCTAGAACCGGGACAGGGTACAATGAGCAGTTCTTC
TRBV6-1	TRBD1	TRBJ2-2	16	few	CASTPGQGASTGELFF	TGTGCCAGCACCCCGGGACAGGGGGCGAGTACCGGGGAGCTGTTTTTT
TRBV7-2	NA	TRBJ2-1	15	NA	CASSFSDRPYNEQFF	TGTGCCAGCAGCTTCTCCGACAGACCCTACAATGAGCAGTTCTTC
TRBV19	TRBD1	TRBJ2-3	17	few	CAGSELGTGVRTDTQYF	TGTGCCGGTTCCGAGCTCGGGACAGGGGTCAGGACAGATACGCAGTATTTT
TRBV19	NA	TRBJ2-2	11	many	CASSTLSELFF	TGTGCCAGTAGTACCCTATCCGAGCTGTTTTTT
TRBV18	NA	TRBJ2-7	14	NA	CASSLLAEPYEQYF	TGTGCCAGCTCATTGTTAGCGGAGCCCTACGAGCAGTACTTC
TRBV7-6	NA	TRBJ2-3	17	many	CASSHAGELRGTDTQYF	TGTGCCAGCAGCCACGCAGGGGAGTTACGTGGCACAGATACGCAGTATTTT
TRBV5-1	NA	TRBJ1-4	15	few	CASSLDWTANEKLFF	TGCGCCAGCAGCTTGGATTGGACAGCTAATGAAAAACTGTTTTTT
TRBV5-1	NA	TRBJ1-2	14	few	CASSLEKGRDGYTF	TGCGCCAGCAGCTTGGAGAAGGGTAGGGATGGCTACACCTTC